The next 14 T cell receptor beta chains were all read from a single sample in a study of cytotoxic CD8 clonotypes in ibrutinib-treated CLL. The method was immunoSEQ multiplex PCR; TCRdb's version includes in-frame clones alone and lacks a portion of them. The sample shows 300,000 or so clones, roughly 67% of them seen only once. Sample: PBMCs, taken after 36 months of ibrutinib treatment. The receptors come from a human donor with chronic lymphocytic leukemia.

Here the CDR3 reads CASSQDQSLAFGTQYF. Here the CDR3 DNA reads TGCGCCAGCAGCCAAGATCAGTCACTAGCTTTTGGGACCCAGTACTTC. This sequence joins TRBV4-1 and TRBJ2-5, with D possibly being TRBD2 (6 bases). V lost 0 bases and J lost 7, with 18 bases in between. From germline, CDR1 is MGHRA and CDR2 YSYEKL. CDR3 length: 16 residues.

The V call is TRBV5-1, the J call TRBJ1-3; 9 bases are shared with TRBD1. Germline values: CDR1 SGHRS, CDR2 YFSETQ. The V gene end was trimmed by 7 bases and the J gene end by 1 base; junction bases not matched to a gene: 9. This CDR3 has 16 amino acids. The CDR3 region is CASGRGQGWSGNTIYF. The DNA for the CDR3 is TGCGCCAGCGGGAGAGGACAGGGGTGGTCTGGAAACACCATATATTTT.

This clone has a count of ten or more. The CDR3, as DNA: TGTGCCAGCAGTTACCAGTCGGTTTTCAATCAGCCCCAGCATTTT. It specifies CASSYQSVFNQPQHF. The V and J genes are TRBV6-6 and TRBJ1-5; D is uncertain. The CDR3 totals 15 residues. Per the germline V gene, CDR1 is MNHNY and CDR2 is SVGAGI (reference sequence). Trimming cost V 2 bases and J 3 bases, with 11 bases left between them.

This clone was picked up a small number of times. The CDR3 DNA sequence: TGTGCCATCAGTGGGGACCGGGGCACCTACGAGCAGTACTTC. This gives the protein CAISGDRGTYEQYF. The chain links TRBV10-3 to TRBJ2-7; either TRBD1 or TRBD2 may supply D (5 bases each). Germline V gene data show CDR1 as ENHRY and CDR2 as SYGVKD. Trimming took 4 bases from V and 2 from J, leaving 12 bases between them. CDR3 length: 14 residues.

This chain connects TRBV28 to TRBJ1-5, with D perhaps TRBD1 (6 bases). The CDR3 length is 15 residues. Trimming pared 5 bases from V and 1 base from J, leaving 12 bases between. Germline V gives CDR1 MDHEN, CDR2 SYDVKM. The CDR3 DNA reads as TGTGCCAGCAGTGGACAGAGTATAAGCAATCAGCCCCAGCATTTT. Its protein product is CASSGQSISNQPQHF.

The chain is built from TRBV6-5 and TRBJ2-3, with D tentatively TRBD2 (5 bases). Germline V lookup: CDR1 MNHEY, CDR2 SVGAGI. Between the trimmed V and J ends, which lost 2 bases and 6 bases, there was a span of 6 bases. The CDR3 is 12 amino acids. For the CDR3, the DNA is TGTGCCAGCAGTTACACGGGGGATACGCAGTATTTT. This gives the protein CASSYTGDTQYF.

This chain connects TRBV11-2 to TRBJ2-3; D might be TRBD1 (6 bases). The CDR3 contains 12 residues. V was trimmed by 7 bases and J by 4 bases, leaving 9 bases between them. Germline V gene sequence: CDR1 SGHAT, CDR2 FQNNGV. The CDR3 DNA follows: TGTGCCAGCACCTCAGGGGCAGATACGCAGTATTTT. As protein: CASTSGADTQYF.

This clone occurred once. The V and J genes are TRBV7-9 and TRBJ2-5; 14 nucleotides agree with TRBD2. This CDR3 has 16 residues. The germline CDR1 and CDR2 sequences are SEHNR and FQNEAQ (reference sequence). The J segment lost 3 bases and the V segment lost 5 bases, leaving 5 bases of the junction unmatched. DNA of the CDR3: TGTGCCAGCAGCCCCAGACTAGCGGGAGGGAAAGAGACCCAGTACTTC. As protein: CASSPRLAGGKETQYF.

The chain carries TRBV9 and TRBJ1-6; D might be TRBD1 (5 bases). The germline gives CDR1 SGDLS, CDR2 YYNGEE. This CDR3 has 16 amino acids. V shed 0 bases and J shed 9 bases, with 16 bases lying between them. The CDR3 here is CASSVGQGITTSPLHF. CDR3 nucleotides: TGTGCCAGCAGCGTAGGTCAGGGAATTACTACTTCACCCCTCCACTTT.

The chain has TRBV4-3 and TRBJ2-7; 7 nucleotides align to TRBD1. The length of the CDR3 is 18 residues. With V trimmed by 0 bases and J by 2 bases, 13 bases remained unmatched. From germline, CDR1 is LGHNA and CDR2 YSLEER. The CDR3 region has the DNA TGCGCCAGCAGCCAAGATCATTTGACAGGGAGTTTCACCTACGAGCAGTACTTC. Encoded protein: CASSQDHLTGSFTYEQYF.

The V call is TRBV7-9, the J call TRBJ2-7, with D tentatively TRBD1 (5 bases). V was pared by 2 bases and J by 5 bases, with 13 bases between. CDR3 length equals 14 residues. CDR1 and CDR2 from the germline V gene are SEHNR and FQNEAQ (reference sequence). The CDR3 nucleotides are TGTGCCAGCAGCTTATCCAGGGTTTTTCACGAGCAGTACTTC. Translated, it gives CASSLSRVFHEQYF.

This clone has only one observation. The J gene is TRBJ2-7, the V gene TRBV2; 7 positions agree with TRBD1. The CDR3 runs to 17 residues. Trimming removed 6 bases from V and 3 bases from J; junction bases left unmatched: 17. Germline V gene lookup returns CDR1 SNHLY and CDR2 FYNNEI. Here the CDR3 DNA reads TGTGCCAGCAGGTGGGGTCGGGACGGGACAGCCTACTACGAGCAGTACTTC. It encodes CASRWGRDGTAYYEQYF.

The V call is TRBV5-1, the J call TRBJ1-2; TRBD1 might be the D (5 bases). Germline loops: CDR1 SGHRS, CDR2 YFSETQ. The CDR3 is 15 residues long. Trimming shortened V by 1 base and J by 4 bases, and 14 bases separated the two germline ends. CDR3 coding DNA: TGCGCCAGCAGCTTGAGCGGGGGAGGTAGCTATGGCTACACCTTC. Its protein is CASSLSGGGSYGYTF.

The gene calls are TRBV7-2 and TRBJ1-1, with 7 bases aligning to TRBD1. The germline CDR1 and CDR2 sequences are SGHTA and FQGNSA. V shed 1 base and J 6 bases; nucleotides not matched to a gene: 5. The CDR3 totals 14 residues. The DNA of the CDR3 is TGTGCCAGCAGCTTAGACAGGGGAGGCCCTGAAGCTTTCTTT. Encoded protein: CASSLDRGGPEAFF.